This T cell receptor (beta chain) is drawn from a study of OX40 agonist ivuxolimab in advanced cancers. At the level of the whole study: Ivuxolimab, which targeted the costimulatory receptor OX40 (CD134), was an agonistic, fully human IgG2 monoclonal antibody. A male proportion of roughly 85% and a mean age of roughly 58 years, ranging from about 23 to 79, were recorded for the dose-escalation cohort. Among the approximately 50 dose-escalation patients, around 20 had hepatocellular carcinoma, roughly 15 melanoma, 9 renal cell carcinoma and 9 head and neck cancer. Patients were allowed to have had prior anti-PD-1, anti-PD-L1 or anti-CTLA-4 therapy, and about 40% of the dose-escalation patients had been treated with checkpoint inhibitors. The paper reports the monotherapy dose-escalation portion (N of about 54 patients) of the phase I ivuxolimab trial. Partial responses occurred in three dose-escalation patients, of whom one had hepatocellular carcinoma and two had cutaneous melanoma. Intravenous ivuxolimab was administered to patients every 2 weeks at six dose levels: 0.01, 0.1, 0.3, 1.5, 3 and 10 mg/kg. The point of sequencing TCRbeta in the periphery was to test whether ivuxolimab changed TCR sequence diversity and drove clonal T-cell expansion. What the work shows at the level of the full study, not this receptor alone: After ivuxolimab, CD8+ T cells had more expanded clones than CD4+ T cells on average. Low levels of normalized T-cell clonal expansion were also seen in some patients who did not respond. At doses of 0.1 to 3.0 mg/kg, clonal expansion of both CD4+ and CD8+ blood T cells was observed from baseline to week 6. The antigen specificity of the clonally expanded peripheral T cells was not determined. In partial responders in the 0.1-3.0 mg/kg groups, normalized peripheral clonal expansion was found to be among the lowest, especially among CD8+ T cells.

Patients with autoimmune disease history or receiving systemic immunosuppression were excluded from the trial. In every dose cohort, peripheral blood was drawn for TCR sequencing at baseline, cycle 4 day 1, and cycle 7 day 1. Samples came from an open-label, multicenter, first-in-human phase I dose-escalation trial of ivuxolimab. Adults with locally advanced or metastatic melanoma, renal cell, hepatocellular, or head and neck squamous cell carcinoma were enrolled in the trial. CD4+ and CD8+ T cells were sorted separately from peripheral blood before TCR sequencing. On this clone: Its target antigen remains unknown. No much larger clone is present one base from it, and per-base qualities are unavailable.

CDR1 LNHDA and CDR2 SQIVND are derived from the germline V gene (reference sequence). Reading from cysteine to phenylalanine, the CDR3 counts 18 amino acids. Only the CDR3 portion is preserved as DNA: 54 bases, with reading frame beginning at the first base. V is pruned by 7 bases and J by 0 bases, leaving 9 bases of the junction without a gene match. Genomic DNA was isolated from the sorted cells so that the TCRbeta CDR3 region could be sequenced. The immunoSEQ Assay was used to sequence the TCRbeta CDR3 regions. TCRdb obtained this table from immuneACCESS and retained in-frame rearrangements with V and J assigned. These tables miss some clones; where compared with another copy, unresolved V genes account for less than half of the shortfall, and the remainder is unexplained. Within this sample are fewer than 70,000 clones, with around nine tenths of them counted one time only. The top ten clonotypes cover roughly 1% of the sample.

The chain employs TRBV19 and TRBJ2-6; 10 middle bases align to TRBD1. This receptor was obtained from an adult with an advanced solid tumor such as melanoma, head and neck, liver or kidney cancer. Sequencing used CD4+ or CD8+ T cells sorted from blood, obtained in a trial of the OX40 agonist ivuxolimab. The nucleotide sequence reads as follows: TGTGCCAGTAAATCGGGACAGGGGATATTCTCTGGGGCCAACGTCCTGACTTTC. Its translation reads: CASKSGQGIFSGANVLTF.